The rows below give T cell receptor beta chains drawn from one sample of a study of blood T cell repertoires in COVID-19. Profiling relied on immunoSEQ multiplex PCR, and the TCRdb table lists in-frame clones only, not all of them. Among approximately 70,000 clones listed, 80% to 90% were seen once. The sample consisted of peripheral blood. These receptors all stem from a woman aged 45-65 years with acute or convalescent COVID-19. Both conserved end residues are trimmed from each CDR3.

v_call | cdr3_length | cdr3_aa
TRBV30 | 10 | AWDTMNTEAF
TRBV7-3 | 15 | ASSLVASRSSYNEQF
TRBV3-1/TRBV3-2 | 14 | ASSPGGAISYNEQF
TRBV2 | 13 | ASSRDNLNTGELF
TRBV7-9 | 13 | ASSFGGQGNQPQH
TRBV19 | 13 | ASSIGPDYSYEQY
TRBV7-2 | 13 | ASSVQGTRGEKLF
TRBV28 | 12 | ASSLQAGGQPQH
TRBV5-1 | 14 | ASSLTTGGAGQPQH
TRBV6-2/TRBV6-3 | 15 | ASSTVRLAGLTREQF